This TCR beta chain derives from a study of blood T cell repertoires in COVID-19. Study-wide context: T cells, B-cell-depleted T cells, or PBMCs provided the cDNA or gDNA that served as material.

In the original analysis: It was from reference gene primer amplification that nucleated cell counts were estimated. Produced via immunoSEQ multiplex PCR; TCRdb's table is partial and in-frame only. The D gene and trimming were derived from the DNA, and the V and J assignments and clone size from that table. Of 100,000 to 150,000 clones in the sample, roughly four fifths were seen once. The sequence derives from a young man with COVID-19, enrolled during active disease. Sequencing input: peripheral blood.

This CDR3 is CASRRSGTSGRRLGDTQYF. CDR3 bases: TGTGCCAGCAGGAGATCCGGGACTAGCGGGAGAAGGCTAGGGGATACGCAGTATTTT. The chain combines TRBV11-2 with TRBJ2-3, with TRBD2 matching 14 bases. The CDR3 sequence is 19 residues long. The V gene's germline CDR1 is SGHAT and CDR2 FQNNGV. V trimming: 6 bases; J trimming: 6 bases; junction bases outside the gene matches: 17.